This TCR beta chain appears in the sequencing data of a study of blood T cell repertoires in COVID-19 (dated by TCRdb to the early 2020s). General notes on the study: Samples from collaborators originated in the United States, Italy and Spain and spanned both the acute and convalescent phases of COVID-19. The prospective study material was composed of cDNA or gDNA derived from T cells, B-cell-depleted T cells, or PBMCs. The dataset comprised deeply sampled blood TCRbeta repertoires from subjects exposed to, actively infected with, or recovered from COVID-19. The repertoires were released in a freely available public database intended as a resource for research on the immune response to SARS-CoV-2. The samples were drawn from two sources: the first 160 participants of the ongoing ImmuneRACE study, and over 950 subjects contributed by 6 global collaborators. Nearly every sample came with metadata listing a de-identified subject ID, COVID-19 status, age in years and sex. Where available, HLA class I and class II types were taken from metadata supplied by the sample provider and were not determined by assay-based typing.

The V end gives up 0 bases and the J end 4 bases, leaving 8 bases in the junction not matched to a gene. The CDR3, from cysteine to phenylalanine, totals 16 residues. The read is trimmed to its CDR3 DNA, 48 bases read in frame from base 1. From a lookup of the germline V gene, CDR1 and CDR2 are MGHRA and YSYEKL. As regards this clone: Its antigen is unknown. Base quality data are lacking; no much larger clone is found one base away.

The paper's findings and limits, for the study overall: How much clinical and demographic metadata was included differed by source and by participant, and the metadata was provided uncurated.

One collaborating source in Seattle enrolled patients while the patients were actively infected and followed the patients over time throughout the course of disease. The collaborating institutions used their own protocols to collect whole blood in K2EDTA tubes. Collaborator samples were shipped for TCRbeta analysis as frozen whole blood, isolated PBMCs, or DNA extracted from either sample type. TCRbeta CDR3 regions were amplified from genomic DNA using the immunoSEQ Assay, a bias-controlled multiplex PCR. The authors processed their data as follows. Within the assay, amplification of reference gene primers was used to estimate how many nucleated cells each sample contained. To quantify the absolute abundance of each unique TCRbeta CDR3 rearrangement, sequence reads were collapsed and filtered. For each sample, productive Simpson clonality was calculated as the square root of Simpson's diversity index over productive rearrangements. TCRdb retrieved this table from immuneACCESS and kept in-frame rearrangements only. Not all clones are present; in checked studies, unresolved V genes account for under half, and no reason is known for the remainder. Clone size and the V and J calls come from that table; the DNA yielded D and trimming. The sample data list about 270,000 clones, and roughly 83% of these were observed just once. 5.5% to 6% of the sample rests with the top ten.

This receptor was obtained from a woman aged 80 or older with COVID-19, enrolled during active disease. Recombination linked TRBV4-1 to TRBJ1-1, and TRBD1 aligns with 7 junction nucleotides. Material for sequencing was peripheral blood. The CDR3 reads as follows: CASSQEVANRGTEAFF. The base sequence is TGCGCCAGCAGCCAAGAGGTGGCTAACAGGGGCACTGAAGCTTTCTTT.